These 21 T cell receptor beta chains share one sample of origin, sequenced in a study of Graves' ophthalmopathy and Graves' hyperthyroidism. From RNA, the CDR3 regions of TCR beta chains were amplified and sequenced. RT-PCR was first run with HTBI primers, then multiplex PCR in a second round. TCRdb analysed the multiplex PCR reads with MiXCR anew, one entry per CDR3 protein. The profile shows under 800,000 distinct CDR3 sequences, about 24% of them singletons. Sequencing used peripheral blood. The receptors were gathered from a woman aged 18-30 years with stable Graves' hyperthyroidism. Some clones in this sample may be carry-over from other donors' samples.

CDR3 nucleotides: TGTGCCAGCAGCACCCTGCGGGGGGCGGATTCACCCCTCCACTTT. It encodes CASSTLRGADSPLHF. The chain is built from TRBV11-2 and TRBJ1-6; possible D gene TRBD1, 6 bases. CDR1 and CDR2 from the germline V gene are SGHAT and FQNNGV. The V and J ends lost 5 bases and 8 bases respectively, with 16 bases between them. The CDR3 extends over 15 amino acids.

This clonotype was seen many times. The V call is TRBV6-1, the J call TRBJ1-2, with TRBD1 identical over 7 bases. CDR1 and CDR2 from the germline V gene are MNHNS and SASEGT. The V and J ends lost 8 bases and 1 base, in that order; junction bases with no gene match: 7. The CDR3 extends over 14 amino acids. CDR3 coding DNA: TGTGCCAGCCAGGGGGGCGGGGATAACTATGGCTACACCTTC. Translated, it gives CASQGGGDNYGYTF.

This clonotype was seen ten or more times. This chain's CDR3 is CSATGASQETQYF. DNA for the CDR3: TGCAGTGCTACGGGGGCTAGCCAAGAGACCCAGTACTTC. The genes are TRBV20-1 and TRBJ2-5; either TRBD1 or TRBD2 may supply D (6 bases each). The CDR3 loop spans 13 amino acids. In germline, CDR1 is DFQATT, CDR2 SNEGSKA (reference sequence). Trimming pared 4 bases from V and 1 base from J, leaving 10 bases between.

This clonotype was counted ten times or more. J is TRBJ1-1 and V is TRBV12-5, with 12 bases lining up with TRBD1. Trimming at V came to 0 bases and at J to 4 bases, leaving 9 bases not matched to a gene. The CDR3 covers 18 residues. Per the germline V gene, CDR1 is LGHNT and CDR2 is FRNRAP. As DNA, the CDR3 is TGTGCTAGTGGTTTGGTATATGGGACAGGGGGCGCCGGCACTGAAGCTTTCTTT. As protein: CASGLVYGTGGAGTEAFF.

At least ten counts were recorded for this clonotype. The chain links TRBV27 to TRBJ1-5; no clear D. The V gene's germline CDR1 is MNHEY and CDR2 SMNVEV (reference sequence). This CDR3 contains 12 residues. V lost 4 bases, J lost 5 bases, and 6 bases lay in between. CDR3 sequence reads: CASSSPHQPQHF. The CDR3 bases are TGTGCCAGCAGTTCCCCTCATCAGCCCCAGCATTTT.

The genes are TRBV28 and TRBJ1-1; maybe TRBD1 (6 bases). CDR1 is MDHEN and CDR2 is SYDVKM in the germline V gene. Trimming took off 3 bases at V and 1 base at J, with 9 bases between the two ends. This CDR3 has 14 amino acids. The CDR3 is CASSLWTENTEAFF. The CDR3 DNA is TGTGCCAGCAGTTTGTGGACAGAGAACACTGAAGCTTTCTTT.

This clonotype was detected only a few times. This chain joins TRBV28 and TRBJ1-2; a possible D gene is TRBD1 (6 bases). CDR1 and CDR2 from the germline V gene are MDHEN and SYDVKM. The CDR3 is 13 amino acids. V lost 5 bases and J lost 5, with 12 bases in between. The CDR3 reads CASSPGEVYGYTF. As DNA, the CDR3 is TGTGCCAGCAGTCCAGGGGAGGTGTATGGCTACACCTTC.

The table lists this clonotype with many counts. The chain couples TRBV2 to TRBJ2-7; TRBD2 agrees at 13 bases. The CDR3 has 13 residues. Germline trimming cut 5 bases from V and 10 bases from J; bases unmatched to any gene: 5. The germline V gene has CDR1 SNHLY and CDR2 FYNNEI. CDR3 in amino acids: CASSTGTSGAQYF. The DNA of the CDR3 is TGTGCCAGCAGTACAGGGACTAGCGGGGCCCAGTACTTC.

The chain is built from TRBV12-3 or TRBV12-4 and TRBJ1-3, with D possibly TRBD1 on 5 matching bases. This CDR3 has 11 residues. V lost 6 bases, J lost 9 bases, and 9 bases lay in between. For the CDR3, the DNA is TGTGCCAGCAGCCTCGGGGGCACCATATATTTT. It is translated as CASSLGGTIYF.

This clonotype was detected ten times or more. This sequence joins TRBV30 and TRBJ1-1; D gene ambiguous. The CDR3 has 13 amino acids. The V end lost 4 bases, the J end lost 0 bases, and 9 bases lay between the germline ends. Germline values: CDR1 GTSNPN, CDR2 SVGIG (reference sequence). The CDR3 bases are TGTGCCTGGATGAGGCACCTGAACACTGAAGCTTTCTTT. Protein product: CAWMRHLNTEAFF.

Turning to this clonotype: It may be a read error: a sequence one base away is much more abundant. The CDR3 bases are TGCGCCAGCAGCCTCCCGGACAGGACGGTGGACTACGCCTTC. Its translation is CASSLPDRTVDYAF. The gene calls are TRBV4-1 and TRBJ1-2; the match to TRBD1 covers 7 bases. Germline V gives CDR1 MGHRA, CDR2 YSYEKL. The CDR3 extends over 14 amino acids.

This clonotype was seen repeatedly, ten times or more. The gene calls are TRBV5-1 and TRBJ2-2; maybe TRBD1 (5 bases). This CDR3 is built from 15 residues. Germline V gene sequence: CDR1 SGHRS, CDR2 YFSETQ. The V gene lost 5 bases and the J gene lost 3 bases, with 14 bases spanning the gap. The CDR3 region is CASSGAVLYTGELFF. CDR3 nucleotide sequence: TGCGCCAGCAGTGGGGCAGTCCTGTACACCGGGGAGCTGTTTTTT.

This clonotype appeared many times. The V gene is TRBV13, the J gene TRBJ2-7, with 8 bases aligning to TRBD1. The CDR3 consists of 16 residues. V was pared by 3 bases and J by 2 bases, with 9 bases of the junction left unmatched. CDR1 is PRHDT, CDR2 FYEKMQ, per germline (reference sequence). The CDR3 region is CASSFHGTGRAYEQYF. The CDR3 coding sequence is TGTGCCAGCAGCTTTCACGGGACAGGTCGGGCCTACGAGCAGTACTTC.

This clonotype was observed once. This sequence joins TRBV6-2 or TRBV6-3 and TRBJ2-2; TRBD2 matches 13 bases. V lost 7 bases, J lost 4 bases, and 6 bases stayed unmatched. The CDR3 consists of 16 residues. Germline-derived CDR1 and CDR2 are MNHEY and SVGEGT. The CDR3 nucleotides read TGTGCCAGCACCAGGACTAGCGGGAGTTCCACCGGGGAGCTGTTTTTT. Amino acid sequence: CASTRTSGSSTGELFF.

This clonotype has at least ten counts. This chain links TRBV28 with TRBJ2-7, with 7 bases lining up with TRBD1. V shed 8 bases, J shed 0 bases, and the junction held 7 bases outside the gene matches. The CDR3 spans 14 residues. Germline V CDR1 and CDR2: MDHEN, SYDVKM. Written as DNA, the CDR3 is TGTGCCAGCGCTCAGGGGGTTGGCTCCTACGAGCAGTACTTC. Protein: CASAQGVGSYEQYF.

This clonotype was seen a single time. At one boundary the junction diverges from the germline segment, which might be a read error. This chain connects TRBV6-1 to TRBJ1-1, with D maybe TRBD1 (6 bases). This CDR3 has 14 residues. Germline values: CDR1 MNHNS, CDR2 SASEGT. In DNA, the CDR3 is TGTGCCAGCAGAGAAGGGGGGGGGAGAGCTGAAGCTTTCTTT. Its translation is CASREGGGRAEAFF.

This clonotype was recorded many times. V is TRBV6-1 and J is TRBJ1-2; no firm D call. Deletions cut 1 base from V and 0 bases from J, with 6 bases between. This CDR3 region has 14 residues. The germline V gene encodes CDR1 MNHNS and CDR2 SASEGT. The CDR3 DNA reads TGTGCCAGCAGTGAAGAGGTCGCTAACTATGGCTACACCTTC. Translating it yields CASSEEVANYGYTF.

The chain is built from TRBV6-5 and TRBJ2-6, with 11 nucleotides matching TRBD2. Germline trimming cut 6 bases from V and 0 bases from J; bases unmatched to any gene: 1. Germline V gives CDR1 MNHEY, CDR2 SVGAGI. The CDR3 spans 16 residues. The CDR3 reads CASSTSGGSGANVLTF. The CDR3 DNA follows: TGTGCCAGCAGCACTAGCGGGGGCTCTGGGGCCAACGTCCTGACTTTC.

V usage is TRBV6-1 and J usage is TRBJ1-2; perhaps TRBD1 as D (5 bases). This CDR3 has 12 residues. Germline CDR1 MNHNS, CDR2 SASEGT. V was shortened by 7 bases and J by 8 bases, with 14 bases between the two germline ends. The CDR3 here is CASKGVAAGYTF. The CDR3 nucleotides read TGTGCCAGCAAAGGGGTTGCGGCCGGCTACACCTTC.

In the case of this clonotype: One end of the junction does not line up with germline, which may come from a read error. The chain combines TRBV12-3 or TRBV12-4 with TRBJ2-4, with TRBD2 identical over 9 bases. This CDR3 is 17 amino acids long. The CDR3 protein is CASSGSSGSRVGNIKYF. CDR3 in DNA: TGTGCCAGCAGTGGGAGTAGCGGGAGTAGGGTCGGAAACATTAAGTACTTC.

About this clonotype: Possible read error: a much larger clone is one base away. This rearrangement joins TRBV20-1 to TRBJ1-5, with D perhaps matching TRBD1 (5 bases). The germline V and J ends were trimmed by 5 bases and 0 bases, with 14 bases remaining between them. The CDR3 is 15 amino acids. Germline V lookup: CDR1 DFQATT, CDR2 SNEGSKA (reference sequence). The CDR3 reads CSAGGAGYSNQPQHF. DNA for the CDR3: TGCAGTGCTGGAGGGGCAGGCTATAGCAATCAGCCCCAGCATTTT.